The 29 T cell receptor beta chains below were found in one sample sequenced in a study of shared clonotypes between healthy human individuals. Only in-frame clones appear in the TCRdb table, and some are missing; sequencing was by immunoSEQ multiplex PCR. The table has fewer than 2.5 million clones, over 85% seen once. The sequencing input was naive CD4+ T cells from PBMCs. The subset: CD45RA+ positively selected. These receptors were taken from a man between 18 and 35 years old in good health. Some clones in this sample may be carry-over from other donors' samples.

The rearrangement links TRBV4-1 to TRBJ1-5; D remains ambiguous. Germline V gives CDR1 MGHRA, CDR2 YSYEKL. V gave up 8 bases and J gave up 2 bases, with 16 bases separating them. The length of the CDR3 is 15 residues. The CDR3 region is CASGRAGGRNQPQHF. The CDR3 DNA follows: TGCGCCAGCGGCCGGGCCGGAGGGCGCAATCAGCCCCAGCATTTT.

This chain connects TRBV7-2 to TRBJ2-5, with D hard to call. This CDR3 has 13 residues. The V gene lost 6 bases and the J gene lost 7 bases, with 15 bases spanning the gap. The germline gives CDR1 SGHTA, CDR2 FQGNSA. The CDR3 DNA reads TGTGCCAGCAGTACGGACGGGTTAGGGACCCAGTACTTC. This codes for CASSTDGLGTQYF.

This clone was recorded only once. The chain uses TRBV25-1 and TRBJ1-2; D remains unclear. Germline CDR1 reads MGHDK; CDR2 reads SYGVNS. The CDR3 runs 12 residues. Trimming removed 8 bases at V and 5 bases at J, with 12 bases between. The CDR3: CASSDLKYGYTF. The CDR3 DNA is TGTGCCAGCTCGGACCTGAAATATGGCTACACCTTC.

The chain employs TRBV7-9 and TRBJ2-7, with 13 bases matching TRBD2. With 5 bases clipped from V and 7 bases from J, the junction kept 14 bases outside the gene matches. The CDR3 has 17 amino acids. The germline gives CDR1 SEHNR, CDR2 FQNEAQ (reference sequence). The CDR3 protein is CASSVEKGLAGAREQYF. CDR3 DNA sequence: TGTGCCAGCAGCGTGGAAAAAGGACTAGCGGGAGCTCGGGAGCAGTACTTC.

The rearrangement links TRBV25-1 to TRBJ2-6; a possible D gene is TRBD2 (6 bases). The CDR3 is 16 residues long. Germline loops: CDR1 MGHDK, CDR2 SYGVNS. V gave up 3 bases and J gave up 2 bases, with 11 bases separating them. In nucleotides, the CDR3 is TGTGCCAGCAGTGATCCTAGCGAGGCTGGGGCCAACGTCCTGACTTTC. Its protein is CASSDPSEAGANVLTF.

CDR3 DNA sequence: TGTGCCATCAGTCCGGGAGGACTAGCGGGATCCTACGAGCAGTACTTC. Amino acids: CAISPGGLAGSYEQYF. The rearrangement uses TRBV10-3 and TRBJ2-7, with TRBD2 matching 12 bases. Germline loops: CDR1 ENHRY, CDR2 SYGVKD. V trimming: 5 bases; J trimming: 1 base; junction bases outside the gene matches: 6. The CDR3 length is 16 residues.

This chain uses TRBV5-4 with TRBJ2-5, with 7 nucleotides matching TRBD2. Trimming at V came to 4 bases and at J to 5 bases, leaving 11 bases not matched to a gene. Germline lookup yields CDR1 SGHNT and CDR2 YYREEE (reference sequence). This CDR3 has 15 residues. In DNA, the CDR3 is TGTGCCAGCAGCCCTCGGGGGGATTCGCGGGAGACCCAGTACTTC. As protein: CASSPRGDSRETQYF. The full variable domain, rest sourced from reference TRBV5-4 and TRBJ2-5, is ETGVTQSPTHLIKTRGQQVTLRCSSQSGHNTVSWYQQALGQGPQFIFQYYREEENGRGNFPPRFSGLQFPNYSSELNVNALELDDSALYLCASSPRGDSRETQYFGPGTRLLVL.

This clone was detected once. The gene calls are TRBV27 and TRBJ2-7, with TRBD1 matching 7 bases. The trim removed 5 bases at V and 4 bases at J, leaving 5 bases unmatched. CDR1 MNHEY and CDR2 SMNVEV come from the germline V gene (reference sequence). This CDR3 spans 13 amino acids. In nucleotides, the CDR3 is TGTGCCAGCAGTATGGGACAGCCTTACGAGCAGTACTTC. Protein sequence: CASSMGQPYEQYF.

Remarks on this clone: The same CDR3 arises from other DNA sequences in this sample as well. The rearrangement uses TRBV28 and TRBJ1-2; 10 nucleotides align to TRBD1. CDR3 length: 13 residues. CDR1 MDHEN and CDR2 SYDVKM come from the germline V gene. V gave up 6 bases and J gave up 8 bases; unmatched junction bases: 6. The CDR3 spells CASSLRDRGGYTF. CDR3 coding DNA: TGTGCCAGCAGCCTCCGGGACAGGGGAGGCTACACCTTC.

This clone was seen a few times. The V gene is TRBV29-1, the J gene TRBJ1-5; no clear D. Trimming stripped 1 base from V and 0 bases from J, with 4 bases between. This CDR3 comprises 13 residues. The V gene's germline CDR1 is SQVTM and CDR2 ANQGSEA. The CDR3: CSVEVSSNQPQHF. CDR3 coding DNA: TGCAGCGTTGAAGTCAGTAGCAATCAGCCCCAGCATTTT.

The rearrangement joins TRBV9 to TRBJ2-5; weak D call: TRBD1 (6 bases). CDR1 is SGDLS, CDR2 YYNGEE, per germline. Trimming removed 0 bases from V and 2 bases from J, with 17 bases in between. The CDR3 is 17 residues long. CDR3 sequence reads: CASSVGVNRVWQETQYF. The CDR3 nucleotides read TGTGCCAGCAGCGTAGGGGTTAACAGGGTATGGCAAGAGACCCAGTACTTC.

This sequence joins TRBV4-2 and TRBJ1-2; 10 bases are shared with TRBD1. V was clipped by 0 bases and J by 3 bases; unmatched bases: 4. CDR1 is LGHNA, CDR2 YNFKEQ, per germline. The CDR3 has 16 residues. The CDR3 coding sequence is TGTGCCAGCAGCCAAGATCCGGGACAGGGGCACTATGGCTACACCTTC. Amino acid sequence: CASSQDPGQGHYGYTF.

The chain couples TRBV11-2 to TRBJ2-1, with D perhaps TRBD2 (5 bases). The V end lost 0 bases, the J end lost 8 bases, and 11 bases lay between the germline ends. Germline CDR1 SGHAT, CDR2 FQNNGV. The CDR3 consists of 14 residues. For the CDR3, the DNA is TGTGCCAGCAGCTTAGATGGAGGCGGGTATGAGCAGTTCTTC. Its protein is CASSLDGGGYEQFF.

V and J are TRBV6-5 and TRBJ1-5; no firm D call. Trimming removed 8 bases at V and 0 bases at J, with 5 bases between. Germline CDR1 and CDR2: MNHEY and SVGAGI. This CDR3 is 12 amino acids long. The CDR3 here is CASGGSNQPQHF. CDR3 DNA: TGTGCCAGCGGAGGTAGCAATCAGCCCCAGCATTTT.

The genes are TRBV29-1 and TRBJ2-7; D not certain. The germline V gene encodes CDR1 SQVTM and CDR2 ANQGSEA. Trimming shortened V by 6 bases and J by 3 bases, and 18 bases separated the two germline ends. This CDR3 comprises 14 residues. CDR3 loop: CSVGYGPGLYEQYF. CDR3 sequence (DNA): TGCAGCGTGGGATACGGCCCTGGGCTCTACGAGCAGTACTTC.

The V call is TRBV7-3, the J call TRBJ2-2, with 12 nucleotides matching TRBD2. V lost 0 bases and J lost 5; bases outside the gene matches: 4. The CDR3 is 17 amino acids. Germline CDR1 reads SGHTA; CDR2 reads FQGTGA. The CDR3 DNA reads TGTGCCAGCAGCTTAACGGCTAGCGGGAGGGGTACCGGGGAGCTGTTTTTT. This codes for CASSLTASGRGTGELFF.

The V gene is TRBV5-5, the J gene TRBJ2-3, with D perhaps matching TRBD2 (5 bases). Trimming removed 2 bases from V and 6 bases from J, with 10 bases in between. There are 13 residues in the CDR3. CDR1 is SGHKS, CDR2 YYEKEE, per germline (reference sequence). The DNA for the CDR3 is TGTGCCAGCAGCTTACCTGAGCGGGATACGCAGTATTTT. Translation: CASSLPERDTQYF.

The V gene is TRBV28, the J gene TRBJ2-3; TRBD2 matches 13 bases. The germline V gene has CDR1 MDHEN and CDR2 SYDVKM. The CDR3 spans 18 residues. V trimming: 5 bases; J trimming: 3 bases; junction bases outside the gene matches: 11. In nucleotides, the CDR3 is TGTGCCAGCAGTGCAACCACGGGACTAGCGGGAATGACAGATACGCAGTATTTT. Translated, it gives CASSATTGLAGMTDTQYF.

The genes are TRBV28 and TRBJ1-2, with 12 bases lining up with TRBD1. The CDR3 has 15 amino acids. V lost 2 bases to trimming and J lost 7 bases; unmatched junction nucleotides: 5. Per the germline V gene, CDR1 is MDHEN and CDR2 is SYDVKM. CDR3 nucleotide sequence: TGTGCCAGCAGTTTACCGGGACAGGGGGCCGGTGGCTACACCTTC. This encodes CASSLPGQGAGGYTF.

The chain combines TRBV5-4 with TRBJ1-1; unclear D gene. Trimming pared 0 bases from V and 4 bases from J, leaving 19 bases between. The CDR3 consists of 17 residues. Germline CDR1 SGHNT, CDR2 YYREEE (reference sequence). The CDR3 region is CASSLGGWDPRGTEAFF. The CDR3 DNA sequence: TGTGCCAGCAGCTTGGGAGGCTGGGATCCGCGGGGCACTGAAGCTTTCTTT. Full variable domain (rest looked up from reference TRBV5-4 and TRBJ1-1): ETGVTQSPTHLIKTRGQQVTLRCSSQSGHNTVSWYQQALGQGPQFIFQYYREEENGRGNFPPRFSGLQFPNYSSELNVNALELDDSALYLCASSLGGWDPRGTEAFFGQGTRLTVV.

As for this clone: Compared with germline, one end of the junction differs, possibly owing to a read error. Other DNA variants within this sample encode the same CDR3. The chain uses TRBV27 and TRBJ2-7; D not certain. Germline-derived CDR1 and CDR2 are MNHEY and SMNVEV (reference sequence). The CDR3 length is 11 residues. The CDR3 loop is CASRSFGEQYF. The CDR3 nucleotides are TGTGCCAGCAGGTCCTTCGGCGAGCAATACTTC.

A remark on this clone: Other nucleotide sequences from this sample produce the same CDR3. The rearrangement uses TRBV18 and TRBJ2-2; D remains ambiguous. The V end was cut by 2 bases, the J end by 7 bases, with 5 bases between. Per the germline V gene, CDR1 is KGHSH and CDR2 is LQKENI. The CDR3 consists of 12 residues. The CDR3 reads CASSPRVGELFF. DNA of the CDR3: TGTGCCAGCTCACCAAGGGTCGGGGAGCTGTTTTTT. Full variable domain (missing parts from reference TRBV18 and TRBJ2-2): NAGVMQNPRHLVRRRGQEARLRCSPMKGHSHVYWYRQLPEEGLKFMVYLQKENIIDESGMPKERFSAEFPKEGPSILRIQQVVRGDSAAYFCASSPRVGELFFGEGSRLTVL.

CDR3 in DNA: TGTGCCAGCAGCGCGGGGGGTGAGGGCAGCTCCTACAATGAGCAGTTCTTC. Translating gives CASSAGGEGSSYNEQFF. The chain joins TRBV9 to TRBJ2-1, with 7 nucleotides matching TRBD2. The junction had 9 bases not matched to a gene; V was cut back by 3 bases and J by 0 bases. This CDR3 has 17 residues. CDR1 and CDR2 from the germline V gene are SGDLS and YYNGEE. The full variable domain, its missing parts supplied by reference TRBV9 and TRBJ2-1, is DSGVTQTPKHLITATGQRVTLRCSPRSGDLSVYWYQQSLDQGLQFLIQYYNGEERAKGNILERFSAQQFPDLHSELNLSSLELGDSALYFCASSAGGEGSSYNEQFFGPGTRLTVL.

The gene calls are TRBV5-1 and TRBJ2-2, with a weak D call TRBD1 (5 bases). From germline, CDR1 is SGHRS and CDR2 YFSETQ. The V end lost 4 bases, the J end lost 0 bases, and 10 bases lay between the germline ends. CDR3 length: 15 residues. The CDR3 DNA is TGCGCCAGCAGCCCCGAAGGGGCGAACACCGGGGAGCTGTTTTTT. Amino acid sequence: CASSPEGANTGELFF. The variable domain in full, with the rest retrieved from reference TRBV5-1 and TRBJ2-2, is KAGVTQTPRYLIKTRGQQVTLSCSPISGHRSVSWYQQTPGQGLQFLFEYFSETQRNKGNFPGRFSGRQFSNSRSEMNVSTLELGDSALYLCASSPEGANTGELFFGEGSRLTVL.

The chain has TRBV9 and TRBJ2-5; 7 bases are shared with TRBD1. This CDR3 is built from 16 residues. Per the germline V gene, CDR1 is SGDLS and CDR2 is YYNGEE. The ends lost 3 bases at V and 0 bases at J; junction bases unmatched: 8. The CDR3 spells CASSARDRHYQETQYF. CDR3 sequence (DNA): TGTGCCAGCAGCGCTAGGGACAGACACTACCAAGAGACCCAGTACTTC.

V and J are TRBV18 and TRBJ1-5; TRBD1 matches 8 bases. This CDR3 is built from 14 residues. The trim removed 4 bases at V and 5 bases at J, leaving 4 bases unmatched. Germline V gene data show CDR1 as KGHSH and CDR2 as LQKENI. CDR3 DNA: TGTGCCAGCTCACGACAGGGGATTGATCAGCCCCAGCATTTT. Encoded protein: CASSRQGIDQPQHF.

The chain employs TRBV4-3 and TRBJ2-2; 9 bases are a match to TRBD2. This CDR3 region has 18 residues. Germline assignment: CDR1 LGHNA and CDR2 YSLEER. Trimming took 0 bases from V and 0 from J; bases not matched to a gene: 5. The CDR3 bases are TGCGCCAGCAGCCAAGAGCACCTAGCGGGATCGAACACCGGGGAGCTGTTTTTT. Residues: CASSQEHLAGSNTGELFF.

The chain has TRBV5-4 and TRBJ1-2; 9 bases map to TRBD1. The CDR3 runs 18 residues. Germline values: CDR1 SGHNT, CDR2 YYREEE (reference sequence). The junction had 17 bases not matched to a gene; V was cut back by 5 bases and J by 3 bases. The CDR3 DNA sequence: TGTGCCAGCAGGGTCATGTTCCGGGACAGGGCGTCTCACTATGGCTACACCTTC. It codes for CASRVMFRDRASHYGYTF.

In this sample, this clone turned up once. The chain uses TRBV6-5 and TRBJ2-2, with 7 nucleotides matching TRBD1. There are 15 residues in the CDR3. V was pared by 8 bases and J by 2 bases, with 8 bases of the junction left unmatched. Germline V CDR1 and CDR2: MNHEY, SVGAGI. CDR3 residues: CASGHRGANTGELFF. Here the CDR3 DNA reads TGTGCCAGCGGACACAGGGGCGCCAACACCGGGGAGCTGTTTTTT.